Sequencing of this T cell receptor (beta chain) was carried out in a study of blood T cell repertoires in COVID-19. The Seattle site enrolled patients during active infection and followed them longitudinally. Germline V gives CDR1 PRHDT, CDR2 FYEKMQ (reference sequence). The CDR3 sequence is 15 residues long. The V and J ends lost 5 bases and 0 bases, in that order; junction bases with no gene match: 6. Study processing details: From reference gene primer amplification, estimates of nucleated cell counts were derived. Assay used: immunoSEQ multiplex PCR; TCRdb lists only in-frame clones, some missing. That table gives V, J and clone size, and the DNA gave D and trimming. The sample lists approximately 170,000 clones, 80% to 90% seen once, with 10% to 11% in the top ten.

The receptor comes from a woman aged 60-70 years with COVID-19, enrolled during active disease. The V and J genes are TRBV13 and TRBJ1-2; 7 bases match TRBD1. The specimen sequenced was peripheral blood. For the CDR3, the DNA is TGTGCCAGCAGCCTCAGGGGGACGGCTAACTATGGCTACACCTTC. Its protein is CASSLRGTANYGYTF.